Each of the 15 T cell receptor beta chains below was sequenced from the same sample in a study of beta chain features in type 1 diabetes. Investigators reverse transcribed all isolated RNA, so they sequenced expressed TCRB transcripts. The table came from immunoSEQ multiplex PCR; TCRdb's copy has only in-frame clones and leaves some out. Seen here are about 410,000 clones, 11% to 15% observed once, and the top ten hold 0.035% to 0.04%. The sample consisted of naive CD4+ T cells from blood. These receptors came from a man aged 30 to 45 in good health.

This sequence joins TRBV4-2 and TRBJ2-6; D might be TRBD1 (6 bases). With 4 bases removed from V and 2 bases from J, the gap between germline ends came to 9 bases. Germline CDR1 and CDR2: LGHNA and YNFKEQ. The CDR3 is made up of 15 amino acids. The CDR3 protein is CASSLQGPGANVLTF. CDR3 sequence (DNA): TGTGCCAGCAGCCTTCAGGGGCCTGGGGCCAACGTCCTGACTTTC.

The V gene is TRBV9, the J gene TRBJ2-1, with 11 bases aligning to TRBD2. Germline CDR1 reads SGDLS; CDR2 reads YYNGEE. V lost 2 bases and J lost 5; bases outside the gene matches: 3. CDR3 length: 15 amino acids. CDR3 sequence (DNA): TGTGCCAGCAGCGTTAGCGGGGGGGTCCACAATGAGCAGTTCTTC. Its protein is CASSVSGGVHNEQFF.

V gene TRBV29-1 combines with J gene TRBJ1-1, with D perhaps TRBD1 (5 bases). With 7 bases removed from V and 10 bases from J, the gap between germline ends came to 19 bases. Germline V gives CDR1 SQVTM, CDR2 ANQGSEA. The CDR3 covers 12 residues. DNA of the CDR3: TGCAGCGCTGTCAGGGAATCAGTCGGAGCTTTCTTT. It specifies CSAVRESVGAFF.

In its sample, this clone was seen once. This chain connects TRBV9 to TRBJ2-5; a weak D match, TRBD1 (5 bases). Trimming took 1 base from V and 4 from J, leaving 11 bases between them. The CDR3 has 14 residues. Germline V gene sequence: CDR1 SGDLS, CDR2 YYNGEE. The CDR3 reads CASSVQGIGETQYF. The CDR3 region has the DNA TGTGCCAGCAGCGTACAGGGAATCGGAGAGACCCAGTACTTC.

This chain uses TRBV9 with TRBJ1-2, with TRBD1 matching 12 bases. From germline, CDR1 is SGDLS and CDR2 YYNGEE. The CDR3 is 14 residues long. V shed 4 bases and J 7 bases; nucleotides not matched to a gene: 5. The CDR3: CASSMGQGAVGYTF. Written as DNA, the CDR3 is TGTGCCAGCAGCATGGGACAGGGGGCGGTTGGCTACACCTTC.

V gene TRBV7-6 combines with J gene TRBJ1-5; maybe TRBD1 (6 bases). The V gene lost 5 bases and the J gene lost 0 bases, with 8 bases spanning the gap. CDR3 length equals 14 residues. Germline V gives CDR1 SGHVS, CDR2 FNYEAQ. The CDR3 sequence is CASSPGVSNQPQHF. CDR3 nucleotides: TGTGCCAGCAGCCCAGGGGTTAGCAATCAGCCCCAGCATTTT.

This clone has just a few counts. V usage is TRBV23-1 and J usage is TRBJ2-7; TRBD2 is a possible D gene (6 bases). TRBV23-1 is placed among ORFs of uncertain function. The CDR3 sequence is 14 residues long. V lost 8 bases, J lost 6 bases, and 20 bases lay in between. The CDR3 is CASPTGVFYCEQYV. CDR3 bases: TGCGCCAGCCCCACGGGAGTGTTCTACTGCGAGCAGTACGTC.

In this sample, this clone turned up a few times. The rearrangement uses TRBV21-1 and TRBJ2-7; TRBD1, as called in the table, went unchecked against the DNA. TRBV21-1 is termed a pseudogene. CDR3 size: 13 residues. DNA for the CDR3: TGTGCCAGCAGCAAAGCGGGACACTACGAGCAGTACGTC. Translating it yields CASSKAGHYEQYV.

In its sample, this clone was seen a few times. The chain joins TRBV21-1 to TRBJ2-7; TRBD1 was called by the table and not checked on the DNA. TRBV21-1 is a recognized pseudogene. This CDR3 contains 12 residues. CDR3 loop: CARPRQGGEQYV. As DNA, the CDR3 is TGTGCAAGACCCCGGCAGGGGGGCGAGCAGTACGTC.

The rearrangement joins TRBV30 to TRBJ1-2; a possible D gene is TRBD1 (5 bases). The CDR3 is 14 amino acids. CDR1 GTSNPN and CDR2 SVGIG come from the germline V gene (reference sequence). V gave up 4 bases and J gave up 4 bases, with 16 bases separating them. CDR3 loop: CAWTPGLLGYGYTF. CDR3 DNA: TGTGCCTGGACCCCAGGGTTATTAGGCTATGGCTACACCTTC.

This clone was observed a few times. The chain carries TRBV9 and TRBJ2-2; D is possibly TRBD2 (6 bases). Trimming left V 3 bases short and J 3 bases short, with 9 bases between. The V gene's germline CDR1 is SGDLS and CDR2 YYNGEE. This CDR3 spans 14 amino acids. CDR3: CASSEGLYTGELFF. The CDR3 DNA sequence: TGTGCCAGCAGCGAGGGACTTTACACCGGGGAGCTGTTTTTT. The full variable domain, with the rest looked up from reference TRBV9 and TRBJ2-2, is DSGVTQTPKHLITATGQRVTLRCSPRSGDLSVYWYQQSLDQGLQFLIQYYNGEERAKGNILERFSAQQFPDLHSELNLSSLELGDSALYFCASSEGLYTGELFFGEGSRLTVL.

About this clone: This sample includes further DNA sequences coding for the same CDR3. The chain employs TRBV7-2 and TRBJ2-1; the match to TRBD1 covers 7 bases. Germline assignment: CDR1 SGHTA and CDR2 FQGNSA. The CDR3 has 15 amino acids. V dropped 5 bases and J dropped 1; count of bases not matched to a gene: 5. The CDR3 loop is CASSLTGTSYNEQFF. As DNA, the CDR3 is TGTGCCAGCAGCCTGACAGGGACGTCCTACAATGAGCAGTTCTTC.

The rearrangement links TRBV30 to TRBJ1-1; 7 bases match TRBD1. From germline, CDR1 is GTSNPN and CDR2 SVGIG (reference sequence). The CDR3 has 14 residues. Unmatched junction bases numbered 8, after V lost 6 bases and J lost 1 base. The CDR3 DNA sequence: TGTGCCTGTCAATCAACAGGGGCGAACACTGAAGCTTTCTTT. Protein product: CACQSTGANTEAFF.

The CDR3: CASSSTGNSYNEQFF. DNA of the CDR3: TGTGCCAGCAGCTCGACTGGGAATTCCTACAATGAGCAGTTCTTC. The rearrangement joins TRBV5-4 to TRBJ2-1, with no clear D. Trimming removed 3 bases at V and 1 base at J, with 11 bases between. The CDR3 spans 15 residues. Looked up from germline, CDR1 is SGHNT and CDR2 is YYREEE (reference sequence).

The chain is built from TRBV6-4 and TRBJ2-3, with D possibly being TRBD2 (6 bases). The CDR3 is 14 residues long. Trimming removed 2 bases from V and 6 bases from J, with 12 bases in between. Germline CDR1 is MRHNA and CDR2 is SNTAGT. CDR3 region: CASSDRDSADTQYF. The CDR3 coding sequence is TGTGCCAGCAGTGACCGGGACTCGGCCGATACGCAGTATTTT.